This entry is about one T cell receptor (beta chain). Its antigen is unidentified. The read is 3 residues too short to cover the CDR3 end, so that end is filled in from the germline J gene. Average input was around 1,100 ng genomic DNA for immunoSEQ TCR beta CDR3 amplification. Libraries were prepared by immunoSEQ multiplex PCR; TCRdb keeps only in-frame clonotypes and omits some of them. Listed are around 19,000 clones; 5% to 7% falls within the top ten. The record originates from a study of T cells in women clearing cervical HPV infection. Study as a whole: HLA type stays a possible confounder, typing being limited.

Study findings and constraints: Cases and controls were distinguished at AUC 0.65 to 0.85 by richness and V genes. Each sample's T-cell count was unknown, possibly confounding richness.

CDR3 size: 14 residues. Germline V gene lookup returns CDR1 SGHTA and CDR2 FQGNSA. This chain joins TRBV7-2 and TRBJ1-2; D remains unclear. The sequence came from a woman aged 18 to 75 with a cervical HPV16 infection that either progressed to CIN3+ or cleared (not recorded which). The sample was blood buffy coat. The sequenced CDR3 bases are TGTGCCAGCAGCCAACTAGCGGGAGGAACCGAC. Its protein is CASSQLAGGTD. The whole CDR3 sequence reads CASSQLAGGTDYTF.